Listed here are 19 T cell receptor beta chains from one sample, sequenced in a study of T cells expressing NK-cell markers. Using the 5' RACE reads, TCRdb records one entry per CDR3 protein without DNA. This table lists 550,000 or so distinct CDR3 sequences. Sequencing was performed on blood T cells: a sorted CD56 or NKG2C T cell subset, CD4+ or CD8+ T cells, or bulk PBMC T cells (not recorded which). These receptors all stem from a man between 18 and 29 years old in good health.

V is TRBV6-2 or TRBV6-3 and J is TRBJ1-1; TCRdb lists TRBD1, though no DNA is available to test this call. Germline V gives CDR1 MNHEY, CDR2 SVGEGT. The length of the CDR3 is 17 residues. The CDR3 here is CASSRQGAGLMNTEAFF.

The chain recombines TRBV7-6 with TRBJ2-5; TCRdb gives TRBD1 as the D gene, but with no DNA this cannot be confirmed. Germline assignment: CDR1 SGHVS and CDR2 FNYEAQ. This CDR3 has 17 amino acids. CDR3 region: CASSLEVLGGDQETQYF.

The J gene is TRBJ1-4, the V gene TRBV10-3; TCRdb reports TRBD1, a call that lacks DNA to check it against. CDR1 is ENHRY, CDR2 SYGVKD, per germline. The CDR3 totals 14 residues. CDR3 residues: CAISRQLTNEKLFF.

This chain connects TRBV6-2 or TRBV6-3 to TRBJ2-1. The germline gives CDR1 MNHEY, CDR2 SVGEGT. There are 12 residues in the CDR3. This CDR3 reads CASSNNPNEQFF.

The chain is built from TRBV12-3 or TRBV12-4 and TRBJ1-2; as DNA is missing, the TRBD1 call by TCRdb cannot be tested. This CDR3 comprises 17 residues. This CDR3 reads CASSPGPGWGYNYGYTF.

The V and J genes are TRBV7-9 and TRBJ2-5; the D call from TCRdb, TRBD1, cannot be confirmed without DNA. Germline CDR1 reads SEHNR; CDR2 reads FQNEAQ (reference sequence). CDR3 size: 15 residues. CDR3 region: CASSLGTGRQETQYF.

The V gene is TRBV20-1, the J gene TRBJ2-7; the D call of TRBD1 rests on TCRdb alone, since no DNA is present to check it. This CDR3 contains 15 residues. The germline V gene encodes CDR1 DFQATT and CDR2 SNEGSKA (reference sequence). The CDR3 is CSAMDPGTASYEQYF.

This chain links TRBV6-1 with TRBJ2-1; TCRdb indicates TRBD2, and absent DNA this call remains unverified. The CDR3 loop spans 15 amino acids. CDR1 MNHNS and CDR2 SASEGT come from the germline V gene. The CDR3 protein is CASSPVLASNNEQFF.

V gene TRBV3-1 combines with J gene TRBJ2-1; checking the TCRdb D call of TRBD2 is not possible without DNA. This CDR3 comprises 16 residues. Per germline, CDR1 LGHDT and CDR2 YNNKEL (reference sequence). This CDR3 reads CASSQEEGSLYNEQFF.

The gene calls are TRBV25-1 and TRBJ2-7; checking the TCRdb D call of TRBD2 is not possible without DNA. This CDR3 has 14 amino acids. The germline CDR1 and CDR2 sequences are MGHDK and SYGVNS. The chain's CDR3 is CASSGERGTYEQYF.

The CDR3 region is CASSSTGLLHF. V gene TRBV5-6 combines with J gene TRBJ1-6; the TCRdb D gene call, TRBD1, has no DNA to confirm it. The CDR3 length is 11 residues. In germline, CDR1 is SGHDT, CDR2 YYEEEE.

V is TRBV6-1 and J is TRBJ2-7; TCRdb returns TRBD2, unconfirmable since there is no DNA. Germline values: CDR1 MNHNS, CDR2 SASEGT. The CDR3 covers 14 residues. CDR3 amino acids: CASSRGGPIYEQYF.

The rearrangement uses TRBV5-1 and TRBJ2-1; TCRdb returns TRBD1, unconfirmable since there is no DNA. This CDR3 is built from 15 residues. The V gene's germline CDR1 is SGHRS and CDR2 YFSETQ. CDR3 protein: CASSSDIPGNNEQFF.

The rearrangement uses TRBV5-1 and TRBJ2-1. Germline V CDR1 and CDR2: SGHRS, YFSETQ. The CDR3 contains 14 residues. CDR3 sequence reads: CASSLGLTAGEQFF.

The CDR3 sequence is CASSLASAVYNEQFF. The genes are TRBV28 and TRBJ2-1. From germline, CDR1 is MDHEN and CDR2 SYDVKM. This CDR3 region has 15 residues.

V and J are TRBV19 and TRBJ2-2; the TRBD1 assignment by TCRdb is unverifiable without DNA. Per the germline V gene, CDR1 is LNHDA and CDR2 is SQIVND (reference sequence). This CDR3 has 14 amino acids. The CDR3 reads CASSTGADTGELFF.

The rearrangement joins TRBV7-9 to TRBJ2-3; TCRdb gives TRBD2 as the D gene, but with no DNA this cannot be confirmed. The length of the CDR3 is 14 residues. Germline V gives CDR1 SEHNR, CDR2 FQNEAQ (reference sequence). This CDR3 is CASSSTLLAGGPYF.

The V and J genes are TRBV12-3 or TRBV12-4 and TRBJ2-1; TCRdb outputs TRBD1, but without DNA this stays unchecked. The CDR3 covers 16 residues. Here the CDR3 reads CASRPLTGADGDEQFF.

The chain links TRBV7-2 to TRBJ2-1; lacking DNA, the TRBD2 call made by TCRdb goes unchecked. The CDR3 consists of 14 residues. From germline, CDR1 is SGHTA and CDR2 FQGNSA. The CDR3 region is CASSLQTSGIEQFF.